The entry below describes one T cell receptor beta chain. Its antigen is as yet unknown. The data are from a study of regulatory T cells in long-lasting Graves disease. The time point was: newly diagnosed GD, antithyroid drugs for less than 3 months. RNA isolated from PBMCs was used to make the TCR library. Each of the patients was recruited from an endocrinology department situated in Xi'an, China. iRepertoire HTBI primers and Arm-PCR of CDR3 regions built TCR beta libraries. As processed by the authors: Across all samples, more than 60 TRBV segments and 14 TRBJ segments were identified. TCRdb re-analysed the multiplex PCR reads in MiXCR, keeping a single row per CDR3 protein. The V and J calls and clone size come from TCRdb's table, not from the authors' own analysis. The table lists 350,000 to 450,000 distinct CDR3 sequences, 14% to 15% of them singletons. Regarding the study as a whole: Among the persistent patients, 2,741 public clonotypes were shared, more than the 966 shared among new patients.

This CDR3 is 13 amino acids long. Germline assignment: CDR1 MDHEN and CDR2 SYDVKM. The V gene lost 6 bases and the J gene lost 6 bases, with 12 bases spanning the gap. This sample also appeared in a second study, on T cells in Graves' hyperthyroidism and ophthalmopathy. Per that paper: A set of HTBI primers served as the primers for a first-round RT-PCR of the TCR CDR3.

This clonotype was sampled from a woman in her twenties or thirties with Graves disease. The V and J genes are TRBV28 and TRBJ2-1; no definite D call. Material: peripheral blood mononuclear cells (PBMCs), obtained at new diagnosis, from a patient treated with antithyroid drugs. In DNA, the CDR3 is TGTGCCAGCAGCCCCACTACGGGCAATGAGCAGTTCTTC. This sequence encodes CASSPTTGNEQFF.